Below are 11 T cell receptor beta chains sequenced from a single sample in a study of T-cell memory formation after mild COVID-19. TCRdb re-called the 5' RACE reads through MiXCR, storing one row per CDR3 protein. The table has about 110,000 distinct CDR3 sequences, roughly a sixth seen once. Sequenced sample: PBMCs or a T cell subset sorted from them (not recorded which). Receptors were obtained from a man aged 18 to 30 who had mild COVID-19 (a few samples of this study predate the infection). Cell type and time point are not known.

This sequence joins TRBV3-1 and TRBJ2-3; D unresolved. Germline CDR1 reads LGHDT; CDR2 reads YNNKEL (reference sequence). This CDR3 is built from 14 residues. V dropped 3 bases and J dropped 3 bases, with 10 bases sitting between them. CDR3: CASSHNPGTDTQYF. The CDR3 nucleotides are TGTGCCAGCAGCCATAATCCAGGAACAGATACGCAGTATTTT.

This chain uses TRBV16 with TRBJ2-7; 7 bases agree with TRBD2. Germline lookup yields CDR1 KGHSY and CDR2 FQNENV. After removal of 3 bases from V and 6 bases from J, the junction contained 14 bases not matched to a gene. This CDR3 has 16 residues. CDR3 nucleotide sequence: TGTGCCAGCAGCCAGCCCGGGGGGAGGGAGTATGGCGAGCAGTACTTC. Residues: CASSQPGGREYGEQYF.

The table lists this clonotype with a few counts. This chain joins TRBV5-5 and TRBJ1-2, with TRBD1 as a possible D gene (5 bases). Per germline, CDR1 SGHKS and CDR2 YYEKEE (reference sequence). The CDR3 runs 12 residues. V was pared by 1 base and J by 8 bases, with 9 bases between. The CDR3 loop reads CASSLRGDGYTF. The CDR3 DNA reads TGTGCCAGCAGCTTGAGAGGGGACGGCTACACCTTC. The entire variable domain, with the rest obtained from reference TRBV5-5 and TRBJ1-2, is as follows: DAGVTQSPTHLIKTRGQQVTLRCSPISGHKSVSWYQQVLGQGPQFIFQYYEKEERGRGNFPDRFSARQFPNYSSELNVNALLLGDSALYLCASSLRGDGYTFGSGTRLTVV.

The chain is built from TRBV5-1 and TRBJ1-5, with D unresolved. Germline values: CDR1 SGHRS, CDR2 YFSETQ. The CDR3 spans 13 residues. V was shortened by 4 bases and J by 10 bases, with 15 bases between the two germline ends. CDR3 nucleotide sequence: TGCGCCAGCAGCATAACCGGGCCCCTTCCCCAGCATTTT. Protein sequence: CASSITGPLPQHF.

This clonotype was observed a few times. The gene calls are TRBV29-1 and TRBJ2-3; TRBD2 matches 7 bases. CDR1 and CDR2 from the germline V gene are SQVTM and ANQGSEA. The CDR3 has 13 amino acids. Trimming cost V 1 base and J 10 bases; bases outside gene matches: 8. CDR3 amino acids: CSVEGGGIMPQYF. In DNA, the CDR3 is TGCAGCGTTGAAGGGGGAGGGATAATGCCGCAGTATTTT.

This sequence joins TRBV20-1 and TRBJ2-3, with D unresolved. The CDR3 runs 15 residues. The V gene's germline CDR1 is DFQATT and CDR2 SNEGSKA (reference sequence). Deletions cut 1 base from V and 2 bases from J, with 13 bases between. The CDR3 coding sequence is TGCAGTGCTAGAGTCTGGCGCGATTCCACAGATACGCAGTATTTT. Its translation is CSARVWRDSTDTQYF.

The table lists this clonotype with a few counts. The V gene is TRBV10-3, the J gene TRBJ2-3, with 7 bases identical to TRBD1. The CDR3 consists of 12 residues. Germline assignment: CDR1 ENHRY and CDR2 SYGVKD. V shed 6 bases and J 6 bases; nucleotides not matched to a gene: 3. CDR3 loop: CAIRQDRDTQYF. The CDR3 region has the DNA TGTGCCATCAGACAGGACAGGGATACGCAGTATTTT.

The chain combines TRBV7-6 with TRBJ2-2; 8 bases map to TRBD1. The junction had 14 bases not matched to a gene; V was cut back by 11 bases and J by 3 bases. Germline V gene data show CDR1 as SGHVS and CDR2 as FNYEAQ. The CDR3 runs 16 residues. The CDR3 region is CACLPVDREDTGELFF. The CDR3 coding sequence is TGTGCCTGCCTCCCAGTGGACAGGGAGGACACCGGGGAGCTGTTTTTT.

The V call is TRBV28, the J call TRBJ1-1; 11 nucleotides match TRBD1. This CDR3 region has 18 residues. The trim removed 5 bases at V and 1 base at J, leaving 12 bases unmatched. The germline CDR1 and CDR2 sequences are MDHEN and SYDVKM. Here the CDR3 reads CASSPRDRGGSQNTEAFF. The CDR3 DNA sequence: TGTGCCAGCAGTCCCCGGGACAGGGGGGGGAGTCAGAACACTGAAGCTTTCTTT.

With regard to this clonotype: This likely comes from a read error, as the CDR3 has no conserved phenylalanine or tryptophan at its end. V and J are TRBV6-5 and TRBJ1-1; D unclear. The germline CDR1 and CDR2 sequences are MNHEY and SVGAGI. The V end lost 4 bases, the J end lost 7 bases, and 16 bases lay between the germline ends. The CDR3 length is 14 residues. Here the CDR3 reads CASSSAQTDIEAFC. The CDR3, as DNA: TGTGCCAGCAGTTCCGCCCAAACAGACATTGAAGCTTTCTGT.

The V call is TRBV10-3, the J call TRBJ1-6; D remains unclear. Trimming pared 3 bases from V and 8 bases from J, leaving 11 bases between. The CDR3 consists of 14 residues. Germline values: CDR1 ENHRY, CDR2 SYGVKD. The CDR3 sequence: CAISEGPRDSPLHF. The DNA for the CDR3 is TGTGCCATCAGTGAAGGGCCGAGGGATTCACCCCTCCACTTT.